This T cell receptor (beta chain) was captured in a study of blood T cell repertoires in COVID-19. Study-level background: There were acute and convalescent COVID-19 samples, and they came from the United States, Italy and Spain. T cells, B-cell-depleted T cells, or PBMCs supplied cDNA or gDNA.

This CDR3 is built from 16 residues. V lost 4 bases and J lost 2; bases outside the gene matches: 7. The germline V gene has CDR1 MNHNS and CDR2 SASEGT. The method was immunoSEQ multiplex PCR; TCRdb's version includes in-frame clones alone and lacks a portion of them. This sample has about 230,000 clones, with approximately 86% found just once. The sequencing input was peripheral blood. This clonotype was sampled from a woman aged 25-40 years with COVID-19, enrolled during active disease. The genes are TRBV6-1 and TRBJ2-3; 9 nucleotides match TRBD2. This CDR3 reads CASSVSSGSPTDTQYF. The DNA for the CDR3 is TGTGCCAGCAGTGTCAGTAGCGGGAGTCCCACAGATACGCAGTATTTT.